The TCR beta chain described here comes from a study of CD8 T cells in ankylosing spondylitis. Study conclusions and caveats: There was reportedly significant enrichment of clones that were disease-linked in matched ankylosing spondylitis synovial fluid. A motif in TCR beta, a set of several highly homologous variants, appeared characteristic of ankylosing spondylitis blood. Disease-linked clones bore a CD8+ phenotype, appearing relatively rarely in peripheral blood. Prior work had noted some motif variants in reactive arthritis blood and synovial fluid.

Turning to this clonotype: The antigen is undetermined.

The trim removed 10 bases at V and 4 bases at J, leaving 10 bases unmatched. Germline lookup yields CDR1 MNHEY and CDR2 SVGEGT. The CDR3 consists of 13 residues. One entry per CDR3 protein, called by TCRdb with MiXCR from the 5' RACE reads. Here the sample spans over 600,000 distinct CDR3 sequences, under 20% being singletons. The sample was blood, either unsorted or a sorted T cell fraction (not recorded which). The sequence was obtained from a male donor with ankylosing spondylitis. The chain couples TRBV6-2 or TRBV6-3 to TRBJ2-7; 7 positions agree with TRBD2. CDR3 region: CATNRDYVYEQYF. CDR3 in DNA: TGTGCCACCAATCGGGACTACGTATACGAGCAGTACTTC.